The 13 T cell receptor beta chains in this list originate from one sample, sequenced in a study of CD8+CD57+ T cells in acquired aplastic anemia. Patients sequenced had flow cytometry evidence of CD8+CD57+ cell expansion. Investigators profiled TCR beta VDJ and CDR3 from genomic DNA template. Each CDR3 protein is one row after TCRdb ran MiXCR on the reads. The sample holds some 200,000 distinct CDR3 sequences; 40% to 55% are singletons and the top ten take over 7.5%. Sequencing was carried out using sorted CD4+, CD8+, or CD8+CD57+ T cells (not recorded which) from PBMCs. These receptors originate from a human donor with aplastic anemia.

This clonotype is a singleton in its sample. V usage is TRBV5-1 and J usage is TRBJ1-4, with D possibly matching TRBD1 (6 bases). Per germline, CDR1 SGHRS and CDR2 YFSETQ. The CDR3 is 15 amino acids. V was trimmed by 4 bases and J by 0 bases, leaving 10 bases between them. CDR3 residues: CASSPTGPTNEKLFF. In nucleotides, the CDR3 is TGCGCCAGCAGCCCAACAGGGCCAACTAATGAAAAACTGTTTTTT.

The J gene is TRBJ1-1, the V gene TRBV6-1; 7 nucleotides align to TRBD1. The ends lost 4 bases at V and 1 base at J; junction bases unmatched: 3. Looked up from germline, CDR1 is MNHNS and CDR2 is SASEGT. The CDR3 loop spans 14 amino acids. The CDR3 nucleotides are TGTGCCAGCAGTGCAAGACAGGGGAACACTGAAGCTTTCTTT. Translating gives CASSARQGNTEAFF.

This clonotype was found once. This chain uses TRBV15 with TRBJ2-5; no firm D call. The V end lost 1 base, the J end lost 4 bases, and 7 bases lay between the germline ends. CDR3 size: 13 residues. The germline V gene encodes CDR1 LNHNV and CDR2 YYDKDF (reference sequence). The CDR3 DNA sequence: TGTGCCACCAGCAGAGGACGGCGAGAGACCCAGTACTTC. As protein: CATSRGRRETQYF.

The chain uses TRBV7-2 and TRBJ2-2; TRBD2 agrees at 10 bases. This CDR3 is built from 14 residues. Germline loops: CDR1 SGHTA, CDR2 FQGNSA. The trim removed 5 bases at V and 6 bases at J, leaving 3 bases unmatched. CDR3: CASSLGTSAGELFF. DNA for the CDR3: TGTGCCAGCAGCCTCGGGACTAGCGCCGGGGAGCTGTTTTTT.

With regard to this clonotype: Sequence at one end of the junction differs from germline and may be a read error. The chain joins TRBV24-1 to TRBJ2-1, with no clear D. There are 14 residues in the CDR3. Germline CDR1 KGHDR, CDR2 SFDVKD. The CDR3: CATSDHPRFAERFF. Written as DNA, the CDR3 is TGTGCCACCAGTGATCACCCAAGATTCGCTGAGCGGTTCTTC.

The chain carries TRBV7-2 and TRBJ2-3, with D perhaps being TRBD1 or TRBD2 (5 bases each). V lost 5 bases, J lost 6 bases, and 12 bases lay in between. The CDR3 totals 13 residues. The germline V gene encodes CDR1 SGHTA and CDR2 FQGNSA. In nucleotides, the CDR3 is TGTGCCAGCAGCGGGACGGTTAAGGATACGCAGTATTTT. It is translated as CASSGTVKDTQYF.

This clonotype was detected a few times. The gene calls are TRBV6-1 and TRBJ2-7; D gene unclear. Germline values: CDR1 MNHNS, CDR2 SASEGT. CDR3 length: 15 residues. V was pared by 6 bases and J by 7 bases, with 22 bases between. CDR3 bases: TGTGCCAGCAGGAATCAGGCCTCCCCTGGTCGTGAGCAGTACTTC. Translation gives CASRNQASPGREQYF.

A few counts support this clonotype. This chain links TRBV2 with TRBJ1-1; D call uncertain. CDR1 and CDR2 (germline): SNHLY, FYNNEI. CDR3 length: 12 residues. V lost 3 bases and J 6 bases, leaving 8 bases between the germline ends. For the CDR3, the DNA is TGTGCCAGCAGTGACAGGACCGCTGAAGCTTTCTTT. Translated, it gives CASSDRTAEAFF.

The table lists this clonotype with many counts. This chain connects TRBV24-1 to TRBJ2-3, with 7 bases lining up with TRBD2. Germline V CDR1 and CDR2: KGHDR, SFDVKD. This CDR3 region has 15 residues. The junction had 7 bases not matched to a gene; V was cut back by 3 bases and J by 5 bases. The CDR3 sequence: CATSDASGTEDTQYF. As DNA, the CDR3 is TGTGCCACCAGTGATGCCAGCGGGACGGAAGATACGCAGTATTTT.

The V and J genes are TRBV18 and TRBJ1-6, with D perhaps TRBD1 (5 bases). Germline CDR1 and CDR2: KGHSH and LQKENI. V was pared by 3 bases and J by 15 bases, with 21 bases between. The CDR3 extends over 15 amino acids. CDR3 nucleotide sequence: TGTGCCAGCTCACCGGCGGACGGGATCAGGGTTCTCCTCCACTTT. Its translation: CASSPADGIRVLLHF.

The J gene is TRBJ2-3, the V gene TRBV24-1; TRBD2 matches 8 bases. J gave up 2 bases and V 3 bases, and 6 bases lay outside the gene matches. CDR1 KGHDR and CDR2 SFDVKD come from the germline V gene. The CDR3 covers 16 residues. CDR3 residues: CATSDPMREATDTQYF. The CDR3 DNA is TGTGCCACCAGTGATCCTATGCGGGAGGCCACAGATACGCAGTATTTT.

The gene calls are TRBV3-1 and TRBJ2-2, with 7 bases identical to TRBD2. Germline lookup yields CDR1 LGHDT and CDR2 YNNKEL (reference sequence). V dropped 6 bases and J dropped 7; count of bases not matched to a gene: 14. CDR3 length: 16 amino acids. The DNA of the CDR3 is TGTGCCAGCAGGCACCTCTGGGCGGGAGATTTCGGGGAGCTGTTTTTT. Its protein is CASRHLWAGDFGELFF.

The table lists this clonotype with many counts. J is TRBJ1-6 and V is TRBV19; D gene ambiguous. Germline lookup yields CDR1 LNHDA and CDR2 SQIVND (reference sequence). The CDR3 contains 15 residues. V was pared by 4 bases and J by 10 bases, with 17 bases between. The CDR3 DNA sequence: TGTGCCAGTAGTACCGGGAGTGGAAGTAGATCACCCCTCCACTTT. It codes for CASSTGSGSRSPLHF.